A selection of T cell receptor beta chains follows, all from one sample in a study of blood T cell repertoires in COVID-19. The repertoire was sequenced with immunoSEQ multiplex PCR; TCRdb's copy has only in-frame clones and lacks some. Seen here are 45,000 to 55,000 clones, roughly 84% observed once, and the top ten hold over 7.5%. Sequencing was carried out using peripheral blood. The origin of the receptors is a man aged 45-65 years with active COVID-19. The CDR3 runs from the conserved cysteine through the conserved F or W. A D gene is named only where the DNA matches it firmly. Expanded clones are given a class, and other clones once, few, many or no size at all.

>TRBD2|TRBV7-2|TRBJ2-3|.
TGTGCCAGCAGCTTATATGGTCTAGCGGGGGCTACAGATACGCAGTATTTT
CASSLYGLAGATDTQYF
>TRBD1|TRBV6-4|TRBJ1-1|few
TGTGCCAGCAGACGGGACAGGTCGGGGAACACTGAAGCTTTCTTT
CASRRDRSGNTEAFF
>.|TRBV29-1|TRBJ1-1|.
TGCAGCGTTCTCGGGACACCCGTCACTGAAGCTTTCTTT
CSVLGTPVTEAFF
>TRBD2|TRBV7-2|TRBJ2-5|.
TGTGCGGGCGGGGGGAACCAAGAGACCCAGTACTTC
CAGGGNQETQYF
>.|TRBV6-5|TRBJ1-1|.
TGTGCCAGCAGTTACCTAGGGGGAGTTATGAACACTGAAGCTTTCTTT
CASSYLGGVMNTEAFF
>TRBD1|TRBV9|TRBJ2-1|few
TGTGCCAGCAGCGCCGGGACAGATGGTACTGAGCAGTTCTTC
CASSAGTDGTEQFF
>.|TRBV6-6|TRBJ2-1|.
TGTGCCAGCAGTTACGTGGGGCACAATGAGCAGTTCTTC
CASSYVGHNEQFF
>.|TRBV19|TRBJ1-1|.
TGTGCCAGTAGTCCCTCGGGTGGGGGCCGGCGTGAAGCTTTCTTT
CASSPSGGGRREAFF
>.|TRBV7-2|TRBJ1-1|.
TGTGCCAGCAGCTCGTCCACCAGGGGACGGGGAGAAGCTTTCTTT
CASSSSTRGRGEAFF
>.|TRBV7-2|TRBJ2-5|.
TGTGCCAGCAGCCCCCGGCAAGAGACCCAGTACTTC
CASSPRQETQYF
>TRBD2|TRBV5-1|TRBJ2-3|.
TGCGCCAGCAGCTTGGTGGCGGGGGGGGCAGATACGCAGTATTTT
CASSLVAGGADTQYF
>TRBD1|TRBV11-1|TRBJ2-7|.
TGTGCCAGCAGCCTAGACAGGGGTTCCTACGAGCAGTACTTC
CASSLDRGSYEQYF
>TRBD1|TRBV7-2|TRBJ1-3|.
TGTGCCAGCAGCTTAGCCGGACAGGGTAGAGACACCATATATTTT
CASSLAGQGRDTIYF
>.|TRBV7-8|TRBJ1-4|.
TGTGCCAGCAGCCCAATTGAACAGGGCCCTCTCGAAAAACTGTTTTTT
CASSPIEQGPLEKLFF
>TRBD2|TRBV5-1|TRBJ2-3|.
TGCGCCAGCAGCCAGACTAGCGGGGGGGCTTATGTGAGTCGGCAGTATTTT
CASSQTSGGAYVSRQYF
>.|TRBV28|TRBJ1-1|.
TGTGCCAGCAGGTTGACTCAGGGGAGAGCTTTCTTT
CASRLTQGRAFF
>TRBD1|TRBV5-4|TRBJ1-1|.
TGTGCCAGCAGCCTAGGGGTGGGCAGGGGGCGAGGCACTGAAGCTTTCTTT
CASSLGVGRGRGTEAFF
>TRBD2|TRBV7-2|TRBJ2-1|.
TGTGCCAGCAGCTTTAGCGGGCCCTATGCCGAGCAGTTCTTC
CASSFSGPYAEQFF
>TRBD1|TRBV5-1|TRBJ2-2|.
TGCGCCAGCAGCTTGGGACAGGGACGAGTGTCCGGGGAGCTGTTTTTT
CASSLGQGRVSGELFF
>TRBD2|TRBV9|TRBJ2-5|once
TGTGCCAGCAGCATTCTAGCGGGGGGGCCTGAAGAGACCCAGTACTTC
CASSILAGGPEETQYF
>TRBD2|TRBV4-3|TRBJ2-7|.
TGCGCCAGCAGCCAAGCCCAAATAGCGGGAGCGGCTTACGAGCAGTACTTC
CASSQAQIAGAAYEQYF
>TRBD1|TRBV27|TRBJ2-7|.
TGTGCCAGCAGTTTAGGGACAGTAATCCACGAGCAGTACTTC
CASSLGTVIHEQYF
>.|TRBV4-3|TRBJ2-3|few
TGCGCCAGCAGCCAAGAATTCGGAGGGGGCACAGATACGCAGTATTTT
CASSQEFGGGTDTQYF
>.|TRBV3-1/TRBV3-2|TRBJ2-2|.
TGTGCCAGCAGCCCCGGACAGTTTTTTAAGGAGCTGTTTTTT
CASSPGQFFKELFF
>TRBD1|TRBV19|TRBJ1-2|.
TGTGCCAGTAGCCGACAGGGGACGAACTATGGCTACACCTTC
CASSRQGTNYGYTF
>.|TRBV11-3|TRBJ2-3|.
TGTGCCAGCAGCCAGGGCACAGATACGCAGTATTTT
CASSQGTDTQYF
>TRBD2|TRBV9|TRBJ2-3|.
TGTGCCAGCAGCGTAGCAGCGGGGAAAGATACGCAGTATTTT
CASSVAAGKDTQYF
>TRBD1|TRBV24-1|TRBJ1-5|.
TGTGCCACCAGTGACCCTGGGACAGGGGCCGTGGGTCGCAATCAGCCCCAGCATTTT
CATSDPGTGAVGRNQPQHF
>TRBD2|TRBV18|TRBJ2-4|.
TGTGCCAGCTCACCCGAGCGGGAGGGTCTTCTAAACATTCAGTACTTC
CASSPEREGLLNIQYF
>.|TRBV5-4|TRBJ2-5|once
TGTGCCAGCAGCTTACGAGACGGAGGGACCCAGTACTTC
CASSLRDGGTQYF
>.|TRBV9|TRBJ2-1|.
TGTGCCAGCAGCGTAGAGTGGACTGGCGACAATGAGCAGTTCTTC
CASSVEWTGDNEQFF
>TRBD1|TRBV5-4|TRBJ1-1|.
TGTGCCAGCAGCGGGACAGGGGGCAACACTGAAGCTTTCTTT
CASSGTGGNTEAFF
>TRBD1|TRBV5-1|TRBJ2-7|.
TGCGCCAGCAGCTTGACCGGGACAGGGGTCGACGAGCAGTACTTC
CASSLTGTGVDEQYF
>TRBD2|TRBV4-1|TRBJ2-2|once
TGCGCCAGCAGCCAACTAGCGGGGTACAACACCGGGGAGCTGTTTTTT
CASSQLAGYNTGELFF
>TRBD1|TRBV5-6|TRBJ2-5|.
TGTGCCAGCAGCTTGGGACAGGGGGCTCGGGAGACCCAGTACTTC
CASSLGQGARETQYF